This entry lists 27 T cell receptor beta chains sequenced from one sample in a study of shared clonotypes between healthy human individuals (dated by TCRdb to 2018 to 2020). The library was made by the immunoSEQ multiplex PCR assay. Entries here come from immuneACCESS through TCRdb and include only in-frame sequences with V and J called. Some clones fail to appear in such tables; in the studies checked, an unresolved V gene covers under half of the shortfall, and the cause of the remainder is unknown. The sample includes 2 million to 2.5 million clones, with 93% observed a single time. The ten most abundant clones make up 0.35% to 0.45% of the sample. The sequenced sample was naive CD4+ T cells from PBMCs. The cell subset or site label, as the study defines it: CD45RA+ positively selected. The receptors here all came from a man aged 18 to 30 in good health. Some clones in this sample may be carry-over from other donors' samples.

The rearrangement joins TRBV6-4 to TRBJ2-1; TRBD2 aligns across 8 bases. With 4 bases clipped from V and 0 bases from J, the junction kept 2 bases outside the gene matches. CDR1 and CDR2 from the germline V gene are MRHNA and SNTAGT. This CDR3 comprises 15 residues. The CDR3 DNA reads TGTGCCAGCAGTGTAGCGGGGAACTCCTACAATGAGCAGTTCTTC. Protein product: CASSVAGNSYNEQFF.

CDR3 region: CASSETSGYTTDTQYF. In DNA form, the CDR3 reads TGCGCCAGCAGCGAGACTAGCGGATATACCACAGATACGCAGTATTTT. V usage is TRBV5-1 and J usage is TRBJ2-3, with 9 positions matching TRBD2. The CDR3 sequence is 16 residues long. The trim removed 4 bases at V and 2 bases at J, leaving 8 bases unmatched. Germline CDR1 is SGHRS and CDR2 is YFSETQ.

The chain links TRBV29-1 to TRBJ1-2; D might be TRBD1 (6 bases). Trimming removed 7 bases at V and 4 bases at J, with 16 bases between. The germline V gene encodes CDR1 SQVTM and CDR2 ANQGSEA. The CDR3 has 13 amino acids. The CDR3: CSAKEGVFYGYTF. The CDR3 DNA reads TGCAGCGCTAAAGAGGGGGTTTTCTATGGCTACACCTTC.

The chain employs TRBV5-1 and TRBJ2-7; TRBD1 aligns across 12 bases. The CDR3 sequence is 15 residues long. V shed 3 bases, J shed 7 bases, and the junction held 8 bases outside the gene matches. Germline lookup yields CDR1 SGHRS and CDR2 YFSETQ. The CDR3, as DNA: TGCGCCAGCAGCTACCCGGGACAGGGGGCGAGGGAGCAGTACTTC. As protein: CASSYPGQGAREQYF.

The chain uses TRBV19 and TRBJ2-6; D perhaps matches TRBD1 (5 bases). V was cut by 4 bases and J by 0 bases, with 19 bases left in between. The germline V gene has CDR1 LNHDA and CDR2 SQIVND (reference sequence). The CDR3 runs to 19 residues. For the CDR3, the DNA is TGTGCCAGTAGTACCTTCGAAAGGGGCCTGAGCTCTGGGGCCAACGTCCTGACTTTC. Translating it yields CASSTFERGLSSGANVLTF. Drawing the rest from reference TRBV19 and TRBJ2-6, the complete variable domain is DGGITQSPKYLFRKEGQNVTLSCEQNLNHDAMYWYRQDPGQGLRLIYYSQIVNDFQKGDIAEGYSVSREKKESFPLTVTSAQKNPTAFYLCASSTFERGLSSGANVLTFGAGSRLTVL.

J is TRBJ2-7 and V is TRBV7-3, with 9 bases fitting TRBD2. The CDR3 consists of 15 residues. Germline V CDR1 and CDR2: SGHTA, FQGTGA. J gave up 5 bases and V 1 base, and 6 bases lay outside the gene matches. This CDR3 reads CASSLSAGGPDEQYF. As DNA, the CDR3 is TGTGCCAGCAGCTTAAGCGCGGGAGGGCCGGACGAGCAGTACTTC.

The V call is TRBV5-1, the J call TRBJ2-5, with D perhaps matching TRBD1 (6 bases). The CDR3 length is 15 residues. The germline CDR1 and CDR2 sequences are SGHRS and YFSETQ. Between the trimmed V and J ends, which lost 2 bases and 5 bases, there was a span of 16 bases. The CDR3 sequence: CASSLAQGAPETQYF. The CDR3 DNA follows: TGCGCCAGCAGCTTAGCACAGGGTGCCCCCGAGACCCAGTACTTC.

The V call is TRBV18, the J call TRBJ2-5, with D uncertain. Germline CDR1 is KGHSH and CDR2 is LQKENI. Trimming left V 2 bases short and J 5 bases short, with 12 bases between. The CDR3 loop spans 14 amino acids. For the CDR3, the DNA is TGTGCCAGCTCACCAGGGTTGGCGTCCGAGACCCAGTACTTC. It yields the protein CASSPGLASETQYF.

The chain joins TRBV27 to TRBJ2-5; the match to TRBD1 covers 9 bases. The ends lost 5 bases at V and 5 bases at J; junction bases unmatched: 9. The CDR3 length is 15 residues. Germline V gene lookup returns CDR1 MNHEY and CDR2 SMNVEV (reference sequence). CDR3 coding DNA: TGTGCCAGCAGTGGTAGGACAGGGGTGGGGGAGACCCAGTACTTC. This codes for CASSGRTGVGETQYF.

With respect to this clone: Other DNA variants within this sample encode the same CDR3. The rearrangement links TRBV29-1 to TRBJ1-1; 9 bases match TRBD1. Germline V lookup: CDR1 SQVTM, CDR2 ANQGSEA. The trim removed 6 bases at V and 1 base at J, leaving 0 bases unmatched. The CDR3 covers 12 residues. CDR3 loop: CSVDRGNTEAFF. For the CDR3, the DNA is TGCAGCGTGGACAGGGGGAACACTGAAGCTTTCTTT.

The chain recombines TRBV29-1 with TRBJ2-3; no firm D call. V lost 4 bases to trimming and J lost 0 bases, with 11 bases between them. CDR3 length equals 14 residues. Germline V CDR1 and CDR2: SQVTM, ANQGSEA. CDR3 residues: CSVVERLSTDTQYF. The CDR3 DNA reads TGCAGCGTTGTCGAGAGACTTAGCACAGATACGCAGTATTTT.

This chain connects TRBV28 to TRBJ2-3; D is unclear. V was pared by 5 bases and J by 4 bases, with 7 bases between. CDR3 length: 12 residues. Germline lookup yields CDR1 MDHEN and CDR2 SYDVKM. Here the CDR3 reads CASSLYADTQYF. In DNA, the CDR3 is TGTGCCAGCAGTCTATATGCAGATACGCAGTATTTT.

The V and J genes are TRBV5-1 and TRBJ2-7, with D tentatively TRBD1 or TRBD2 (7 bases each). The CDR3 runs to 19 residues. Germline V CDR1 and CDR2: SGHRS, YFSETQ. V lost 6 bases, J lost 7 bases, and 35 bases lay in between. The CDR3: CASTEPGGGGTSNLGEQYF. The CDR3 bases are TGCGCCAGCACCGAACCCGGGGGAGGGGGCACTAGCAATCTCGGGGAGCAGTACTTC.

The V gene is TRBV29-1, the J gene TRBJ2-1; 8 bases are shared with TRBD1. CDR3 length equals 14 residues. V shed 7 bases, J shed 2 bases, and the junction held 7 bases outside the gene matches. Per germline, CDR1 SQVTM and CDR2 ANQGSEA. DNA of the CDR3: TGCAGCGCCGGCGCGGACAGGGCCTACAATGAGCAGTTCTTC. This translates into CSAGADRAYNEQFF.

The chain employs TRBV7-9 and TRBJ2-3; a possible D gene is TRBD2 (5 bases). CDR1 is SEHNR and CDR2 is FQNEAQ in the germline V gene (reference sequence). V was pared by 1 base and J by 5 bases, with 10 bases between. There are 14 residues in the CDR3. The chain's CDR3 is CASSLGEGEDTQYF. The CDR3 nucleotides are TGTGCCAGCAGCTTAGGAGAGGGCGAAGATACGCAGTATTTT. Variable domain in full (rest from reference TRBV7-9 and TRBJ2-3): DTGVSQNPRHKITKRGQNVTFRCDPISEHNRLYWYRQTLGQGPEFLTYFQNEAQLEKSRLLSDRFSAERPKGSFSTLEIQRTEQGDSAMYLCASSLGEGEDTQYFGPGTRLTVL.

The sample holds a few counts of this clone. The gene calls are TRBV30 and TRBJ1-5; tentatively, D is TRBD1 (6 bases). CDR1 GTSNPN and CDR2 SVGIG come from the germline V gene (reference sequence). The CDR3 runs to 13 residues. Trimming removed 2 bases at V and 4 bases at J, with 9 bases between. In nucleotides, the CDR3 is TGTGCCTGGAGTCGGACAGAGAATCAGCCCCAGCATTTT. It yields the protein CAWSRTENQPQHF.

The CDR3 region is CASSGKRRVMPQHF. In DNA form, the CDR3 reads TGTGCCAGCAGCGGAAAACGAAGGGTTATGCCCCAGCATTTT. The chain carries TRBV9 and TRBJ1-5, with unresolved D. The V gene's germline CDR1 is SGDLS and CDR2 YYNGEE. Between the trimmed V and J ends, which lost 3 bases and 9 bases, there was a span of 16 bases. The CDR3 has 14 residues. The full variable domain, with the rest looked up from reference TRBV9 and TRBJ1-5, is DSGVTQTPKHLITATGQRVTLRCSPRSGDLSVYWYQQSLDQGLQFLIQYYNGEERAKGNILERFSAQQFPDLHSELNLSSLELGDSALYFCASSGKRRVMPQHFGDGTRLSIL.

This chain joins TRBV6-1 and TRBJ2-4, with 8 bases lining up with TRBD2. Germline CDR1 reads MNHNS; CDR2 reads SASEGT. CDR3 length: 15 amino acids. V was clipped by 10 bases and J by 6 bases; unmatched bases: 14. The CDR3: CATHPGRAGGNIQYF. CDR3 nucleotides: TGTGCCACCCACCCGGGACGGGCGGGGGGAAACATTCAGTACTTC.

The V and J genes are TRBV28 and TRBJ2-5; no clear D. This CDR3 has 14 amino acids. Germline CDR1 and CDR2: MDHEN and SYDVKM. V lost 5 bases to trimming and J lost 7 bases, with 17 bases between them. DNA of the CDR3: TGTGCCAGCAGTCCAAGGGCCTCTCCGCGGACCCAGTACTTC. The encoded protein is CASSPRASPRTQYF.

This clone was picked up a small number of times. V usage is TRBV11-2 and J usage is TRBJ1-1; 8 bases align to TRBD1. V lost 6 bases and J lost 0; bases outside the gene matches: 3. Germline V gene sequence: CDR1 SGHAT, CDR2 FQNNGV. The CDR3 length is 14 residues. The CDR3: CASRQDRVNTEAFF. DNA for the CDR3: TGTGCCAGCAGGCAGGACAGGGTGAACACTGAAGCTTTCTTT.

In DNA form, the CDR3 reads TGCGCCAGCAGCCAAGAGGACCCTGGGGCAGGGGCCTTGTCAGATACGCAGTATTTT. Translating it yields CASSQEDPGAGALSDTQYF. The chain has TRBV4-1 and TRBJ2-3; possibly TRBD1 for D (6 bases). The CDR3 extends over 19 amino acids. The V gene's germline CDR1 is MGHRA and CDR2 YSYEKL. V lost 0 bases to trimming and J lost 4 bases, with 23 bases between them.

J is TRBJ1-1 and V is TRBV27; TRBD1 aligns across 10 bases. The CDR3 has 16 residues. The germline gives CDR1 MNHEY, CDR2 SMNVEV (reference sequence). Trimming cost V 4 bases and J 4 bases; bases outside gene matches: 9. CDR3 protein: CASSSDRGRGGTEAFF. CDR3 nucleotides: TGTGCCAGCAGTTCTGACAGGGGGCGAGGAGGCACTGAAGCTTTCTTT.

The gene calls are TRBV6-1 and TRBJ2-5; D possibly corresponds to TRBD1 (5 bases). The CDR3 extends over 14 amino acids. The ends were cut back, 1 base at V and 0 bases at J, with 6 bases in the middle. Germline CDR1 reads MNHNS; CDR2 reads SASEGT. This CDR3 is CASSEGTYQETQYF. For the CDR3, the DNA is TGTGCCAGCAGTGAAGGGACATACCAAGAGACCCAGTACTTC.

The chain couples TRBV6-6 to TRBJ2-1; 10 nucleotides align to TRBD1. The CDR3 sequence is 15 residues long. The ends lost 4 bases at V and 3 bases at J; junction bases unmatched: 3. Germline CDR1 is MNHNY and CDR2 is SVGAGI (reference sequence). The CDR3 reads CASSSGTGVYNEQFF. CDR3 DNA sequence: TGTGCCAGCAGTTCCGGGACAGGGGTCTACAATGAGCAGTTCTTC.

CDR3 residues: CASLTGGSEGGYTF. The CDR3 region has the DNA TGTGCCAGCCTCACAGGGGGTAGTGAGGGTGGCTACACCTTC. This sequence joins TRBV28 and TRBJ1-2; TRBD1 aligns across 8 bases. This CDR3 has 14 amino acids. Germline V gene data show CDR1 as MDHEN and CDR2 as SYDVKM. V lost 8 bases and J lost 7; bases outside the gene matches: 12.

The V call is TRBV29-1, the J call TRBJ2-3; D uncertain. CDR1 is SQVTM and CDR2 is ANQGSEA in the germline V gene. This CDR3 spans 15 amino acids. V lost 7 bases, J lost 6 bases, and 23 bases lay in between. The CDR3 region has the DNA TGCAGCGGCAGAAGAGGTTACCAACACGGGGATACGCAGTATTTT. Encoded protein: CSGRRGYQHGDTQYF.

V is TRBV5-1 and J is TRBJ2-1; D remains ambiguous. Trimming removed 3 bases at V and 0 bases at J, with 10 bases between. Germline CDR1 reads SGHRS; CDR2 reads YFSETQ. The CDR3 length is 15 residues. CDR3 residues: CASSSEVSSYNEQFF. The CDR3 DNA reads as TGCGCCAGCAGCTCAGAGGTTAGCTCCTACAATGAGCAGTTCTTC.